Below, 32 T cell receptor beta chains from the same sample are listed, as sequenced in a study of blood T cells in healthy people across ages. Sample-barcoded 5' priming and a J-beta primer mix drove a second PCR of 7 to 11 cycles. Each CDR3 protein is one row after TCRdb ran MiXCR on the 5' RACE reads. The sample lists 650,000 to 1,000,000 distinct CDR3 sequences, under 40% occurring once. Sequencing input: blood. The receptor source for this set is a man between 18 and 29 years old in good health.

The V call is TRBV18, the J call TRBJ2-7, with TRBD2 matching 8 bases. The DNA end is a closer match to TRBJ2-5, so the J assignment may be wrong. The germline gives CDR1 KGHSH, CDR2 LQKENI. CDR3 length equals 15 residues. CDR3 coding DNA: TGTGCCAGCTCACCGGGACTAGGCCTAGGGGAGACCCAGTACTTC. Translated, it gives CASSPGLGLGETQYF.

The chain recombines TRBV20-1 with TRBJ1-4; maybe TRBD1 (6 bases). From germline, CDR1 is DFQATT and CDR2 SNEGSKA (reference sequence). Trimming stripped 5 bases from V and 6 bases from J, with 16 bases between. CDR3 length equals 14 residues. The CDR3 loop is CSALRGTRDEKLFF. CDR3 coding DNA: TGCAGTGCTCTACGAGGGACACGAGATGAAAAACTGTTTTTT.

There are a few counts of this clonotype. This chain links TRBV7-9 with TRBJ1-2, with a tentative D call TRBD1 (5 bases). The CDR3 runs 12 residues. Germline CDR1 reads SEHNR; CDR2 reads FQNEAQ (reference sequence). V lost 5 bases to trimming and J lost 7 bases, with 11 bases between them. The CDR3 nucleotides read TGTGCCAGCAGCCCAAGCGGGGGTGGCTACACCTTC. Translation gives CASSPSGGGYTF.

This clonotype has a handful of counts. V is TRBV18 and J is TRBJ2-1, with D perhaps TRBD1 (5 bases). CDR3 length: 12 amino acids. The germline V and J ends were trimmed by 0 bases and 12 bases, with 9 bases remaining between them. Germline loops: CDR1 KGHSH, CDR2 LQKENI. In DNA, the CDR3 is TGTGCCAGCTCACCACCCCAGGGTGGGCAGTTCTTC. It specifies CASSPPQGGQFF.

The V call is TRBV7-6, the J call TRBJ1-1, with 7 positions matching TRBD1. The germline V gene has CDR1 SGHVS and CDR2 FNYEAQ. V was clipped by 5 bases and J by 5 bases; unmatched bases: 14. There are 16 residues in the CDR3. The CDR3 DNA follows: TGTGCCAGCAGCCCCGGACAGGCTCCACGGGGGACTGAAGCTTTCTTT. It yields the protein CASSPGQAPRGTEAFF.

The chain carries TRBV7-2 and TRBJ1-2; D gene uncertain. The CDR3 is 16 amino acids. Germline-derived CDR1 and CDR2 are SGHTA and FQGNSA. Trimming shortened V by 1 base and J by 3 bases, and 15 bases separated the two germline ends. CDR3: CASSLVGGQEDYGYTF. The DNA of the CDR3 is TGTGCCAGCAGCTTAGTAGGTGGGCAGGAAGACTATGGCTACACCTTC.

V usage is TRBV20-1 and J usage is TRBJ2-7, with TRBD1 as a possible D gene (5 bases). V lost 7 bases and J 3 bases, leaving 13 bases between the germline ends. The CDR3 covers 12 residues. Germline V gene data show CDR1 as DFQATT and CDR2 as SNEGSKA (reference sequence). The CDR3 DNA reads TGCAGTGTTCCAGGGTTTTTCTACGAGCAGTACTTC. Amino acid sequence: CSVPGFFYEQYF.

As regards this clonotype: A read error may be the cause here, since a much bigger clone is one base away. The V and J genes are TRBV7-3 and TRBJ2-7; a possible D gene is TRBD2 (6 bases). Germline values: CDR1 SGHTA, CDR2 FQGTGA. This CDR3 contains 14 residues. Trimming stripped 5 bases from V and 7 bases from J, with 18 bases between. The CDR3 is CASSPGLATNEQYF. The DNA of the CDR3 is TGTGCCAGCAGCCCGGGACTCGCTACAAATGAGCAGTACTTC.

The V gene is TRBV5-5, the J gene TRBJ2-5; D gene unclear. Germline V lookup: CDR1 SGHKS, CDR2 YYEKEE (reference sequence). Trimming shortened V by 2 bases and J by 11 bases, and 16 bases separated the two germline ends. The CDR3 consists of 13 residues. The CDR3 region is CASSLSLHNEQYF. CDR3 DNA: TGTGCCAGCAGCTTAAGTCTGCACAATGAGCAGTACTTC.

The rearrangement links TRBV28 to TRBJ1-4; the D is unclear. The CDR3 spans 12 residues. With 4 bases removed from V and 8 bases from J, the gap between germline ends came to 8 bases. Germline V gene data show CDR1 as MDHEN and CDR2 as SYDVKM. The CDR3 here is CASSYNFEKLFF. The CDR3, as DNA: TGTGCCAGCAGTTATAACTTCGAAAAACTGTTTTTT. The variable domain in full, completed from reference TRBV28 and TRBJ1-4, reads DVKVTQSSRYLVKRTGEKVFLECVQDMDHENMFWYRQDPGLGLRLIYFSYDVKMKEKGDIPEGYSVSREKKERFSLILESASTNQTSMYLCASSYNFEKLFFGSGTQLSVL.

With respect to this clonotype: Germline is not matched at one junction end, which may reflect a read error. The V and J genes are TRBV28 and TRBJ2-4, with D possibly being TRBD2 (6 bases). The CDR3 is 15 amino acids. Germline CDR1 reads MDHEN; CDR2 reads SYDVKM. Here the CDR3 DNA reads TGTGCCAGCAGCACCCTTAGGGAGGCCAAAAGCATTCAGTACTTC. It yields the protein CASSTLREAKSIQYF.

In this sample, this clonotype turned up a few times. The V call is TRBV9, the J call TRBJ2-3; 7 bases map to TRBD2. Trimming at V came to 4 bases and at J to 1 base, leaving 9 bases not matched to a gene. The germline V gene has CDR1 SGDLS and CDR2 YYNGEE. The CDR3 covers 16 residues. CDR3 sequence: CASSSSSGPGTDTQYF. The CDR3 DNA follows: TGTGCCAGCAGCTCCTCTAGCGGTCCTGGCACAGATACGCAGTATTTT.

The V and J genes are TRBV2 and TRBJ1-2; D gene ambiguous. The CDR3 totals 13 residues. Trimming removed 1 base at V and 5 bases at J, with 8 bases between. CDR1 is SNHLY, CDR2 FYNNEI, per germline. CDR3 bases: TGTGCCAGCAGTGAAGTAGGGAAGTATGGCTACACCTTC. Protein product: CASSEVGKYGYTF.

This clonotype was seen more than once but under ten times. This sequence joins TRBV29-1 and TRBJ2-7, with 10 bases fitting TRBD2. This CDR3 is 12 amino acids long. In germline, CDR1 is SQVTM, CDR2 ANQGSEA. Losses at the gene ends were 7 bases for V and 7 bases for J; bases not matched to a gene: 7. CDR3 sequence: CSAPSGGPEQYF. DNA of the CDR3: TGCAGCGCCCCTAGCGGGGGTCCTGAGCAGTACTTC.

The chain combines TRBV5-6 with TRBJ1-4; D gene uncertain. V gave up 1 base and J gave up 8 bases, with 9 bases separating them. CDR1 and CDR2 (germline): SGHDT, YYEEEE. This CDR3 has 13 residues. This CDR3 reads CASSLILEEKLFF. The DNA for the CDR3 is TGTGCCAGCAGCTTGATTCTGGAGGAAAAACTGTTTTTT.

The CDR3 DNA reads TGCAGTGCTATCCGCATGACCAAAGTCTCTTCAGATACGCAGTATTTT. This encodes CSAIRMTKVSSDTQYF. J is TRBJ2-3 and V is TRBV20-1; D not resolved. This CDR3 contains 16 residues. Germline lookup yields CDR1 DFQATT and CDR2 SNEGSKA (reference sequence). V shed 4 bases and J shed 4 bases, with 21 bases lying between them.

This clonotype was seen only a few times. The chain employs TRBV6-5 and TRBJ1-2; D may be TRBD1 (5 bases). The CDR3 is 13 amino acids. CDR1 and CDR2 from the germline V gene are MNHEY and SVGAGI. The ends were cut back, 7 bases at V and 4 bases at J, with 13 bases in the middle. CDR3 in DNA: TGTGCCAGCACCCGAGGAGACAGCTATGGCTACACCTTC. This gives the protein CASTRGDSYGYTF.

This clonotype was counted only a few times. V is TRBV12-3 or TRBV12-4 and J is TRBJ2-1; TRBD1 aligns across 11 bases. CDR3 length equals 19 residues. J was trimmed by 4 bases and V by 4 bases; bases with no gene match: 15. The chain's CDR3 is CASSSLSVPRDRGYNEQFF. The CDR3 DNA sequence: TGTGCCAGCAGTTCCCTTAGCGTCCCCCGGGACAGGGGGTACAATGAGCAGTTCTTC.

This clonotype was detected only a few times. The chain combines TRBV7-2 with TRBJ2-7, with 8 bases matching TRBD1. V shed 5 bases and J 7 bases; nucleotides not matched to a gene: 7. This CDR3 has 13 residues. CDR1 and CDR2 (germline): SGHTA, FQGNSA. DNA for the CDR3: TGTGCCAGCAGCGCGGACAGGGTACGAGAGCAGTACTTC. Amino acid sequence: CASSADRVREQYF.

The chain is built from TRBV2 and TRBJ2-6; maybe TRBD1 (6 bases). CDR3 length: 16 amino acids. Trimming left V 1 base short and J 1 base short, with 8 bases between. Per germline, CDR1 SNHLY and CDR2 FYNNEI. As DNA, the CDR3 is TGTGCCAGCAGTGAAGGTGGGACATCTGGGGCCAACGTCCTGACTTTC. Amino acid sequence: CASSEGGTSGANVLTF.

This clonotype appeared many times. CDR3 loop: CASSLDFRGRHGYTF. CDR3 DNA sequence: TGTGCCAGCAGCTTAGATTTTCGGGGAAGGCATGGCTACACCTTC. V is TRBV11-2 and J is TRBJ1-2; D is undetermined. Trimming removed 0 bases at V and 6 bases at J, with 14 bases between. This CDR3 comprises 15 residues. CDR1 SGHAT and CDR2 FQNNGV come from the germline V gene. The full variable domain, completed using reference TRBV11-2 and TRBJ1-2, is EAGVAQSPRYKIIEKRQSVAFWCNPISGHATLYWYQQILGQGPKLLIQFQNNGVVDDSQLPKDRFSAERLKGVDSTLKIQPAKLEDSAVYLCASSLDFRGRHGYTFGSGTRLTVV.

This clonotype was seen a few times. The rearrangement uses TRBV5-1 and TRBJ1-1; 7 nucleotides line up with TRBD1. The CDR3 totals 14 residues. Germline trimming cut 7 bases from V and 3 bases from J; bases unmatched to any gene: 9. CDR1 and CDR2 from the germline V gene are SGHRS and YFSETQ. The CDR3: CASALQGRDTEAFF. The CDR3 bases are TGCGCCAGCGCCCTACAGGGGAGGGACACTGAAGCTTTCTTT.

This chain links TRBV24-1 with TRBJ2-3, with 8 bases identical to TRBD1. CDR3 size: 16 residues. Trimming removed 3 bases from V and 2 bases from J; junction bases left unmatched: 6. Germline V gives CDR1 KGHDR, CDR2 SFDVKD. In nucleotides, the CDR3 is TGTGCCACCAGTGATACCGGGACAGGCATCACAGATACGCAGTATTTT. Amino acid sequence: CATSDTGTGITDTQYF.

The chain has TRBV11-2 and TRBJ2-7; maybe TRBD1 (5 bases). Trimming cost V 3 bases and J 2 bases, with 14 bases left between them. CDR3 length: 15 residues. Germline values: CDR1 SGHAT, CDR2 FQNNGV. The chain's CDR3 is CASSLFVQATYEQYF. The CDR3 DNA sequence: TGTGCCAGCAGCTTGTTCGTACAGGCAACCTACGAGCAGTACTTC.

This clonotype was counted between two and nine times. The J gene is TRBJ1-4, the V gene TRBV4-1, with D perhaps matching TRBD1 (6 bases). V was shortened by 4 bases and J by 7 bases, with 13 bases between the two germline ends. The CDR3 length is 14 residues. In germline, CDR1 is MGHRA, CDR2 YSYEKL. The CDR3 nucleotides are TGCGCCAGCAGCCCCATGGGGGGCGTTGAAAAACTGTTTTTT. It codes for CASSPMGGVEKLFF.

This clonotype has just one count. One end of the junction varies from germline; a read error may be responsible. The rearrangement links TRBV4-2 to TRBJ2-7; D unclear. The germline V gene encodes CDR1 LGHNA and CDR2 YNFKEQ. This CDR3 contains 14 residues. The CDR3 region has the DNA TGTGCCAGCAGCCAAGATCAGAGCTCCTTCGAGCAGTATTTC. It translates to CASSQDQSSFEQYF.

The V call is TRBV27, the J call TRBJ1-5; 7 bases are shared with TRBD1. The CDR3 runs to 14 residues. After removal of 3 bases from V and 7 bases from J, the junction contained 6 bases not matched to a gene. Germline V CDR1 and CDR2: MNHEY, SMNVEV (reference sequence). The CDR3 reads CASSLTGSQQPQHF. The CDR3 DNA reads as TGTGCCAGCAGTTTGACAGGGTCGCAGCAGCCCCAGCATTTT.

This chain links TRBV12-3 or TRBV12-4 with TRBJ1-1, with D tentatively TRBD1 (5 bases). Trimming pared 3 bases from V and 10 bases from J, leaving 9 bases between. CDR3 length: 11 amino acids. Here the CDR3 reads CASSFAGRAFF. The CDR3, as DNA: TGTGCCAGCAGTTTTGCAGGGCGAGCTTTCTTT.

The CDR3 nucleotides are TGTGCCAGCAGCTTGGAGATGCGGGGAGGCAATGAGCAGTTCTTC. Its protein is CASSLEMRGGNEQFF. The chain recombines TRBV5-5 with TRBJ2-1; D may be TRBD2 (6 bases). This CDR3 region has 15 residues. Deletions cut 0 bases from V and 6 bases from J, with 13 bases between. Germline CDR1 SGHKS, CDR2 YYEKEE (reference sequence).

About this clonotype itself: At one end the junction does not follow the germline gene, possibly because of a read error. V usage is TRBV29-1 and J usage is TRBJ1-2, with 7 bases identical to TRBD1. The germline V gene has CDR1 SQVTM and CDR2 ANQGSEA. The CDR3 contains 15 residues. The CDR3 protein is CSVPLGTGETYDYTF. Here the CDR3 DNA reads TGCAGCGTCCCATTGGGTACAGGGGAAACCTATGACTACACCTTC.

Many counts were recorded for this clonotype. The chain carries TRBV5-1 and TRBJ2-3; D not resolved. V lost 8 bases to trimming and J lost 0 bases, with 13 bases between them. Germline V lookup: CDR1 SGHRS, CDR2 YFSETQ. CDR3 length: 14 amino acids. Here the CDR3 reads CASRSFTSTDTQYF. CDR3 nucleotides: TGCGCCAGTCGGTCTTTCACTAGCACAGATACGCAGTATTTT.

This clonotype was picked up a small number of times. This chain links TRBV5-1 with TRBJ2-5, with 7 bases lining up with TRBD2. This CDR3 is 14 amino acids long. V shed 1 base and J 5 bases; nucleotides not matched to a gene: 5. CDR1 SGHRS and CDR2 YFSETQ come from the germline V gene. CDR3 sequence (DNA): TGCGCCAGCAGCTTGTTACTGGGGGGGGAGACCCAGTACTTC. It yields the protein CASSLLLGGETQYF.